The 31 T cell receptor beta chains in this list originate from one sample, sequenced in a study of OX40 agonist ivuxolimab in advanced cancers. Data came from immunoSEQ multiplex PCR; TCRdb stores just in-frame clones and leaves some out. The data show 55,000 to 65,000 clones, approximately 81% seen once. The sequenced sample was CD4+ or CD8+ T cells sorted from blood, obtained in a trial of the OX40 agonist ivuxolimab. Every receptor here comes from an adult with an advanced solid tumor such as melanoma, head and neck, liver or kidney cancer.

This chain links TRBV28 with TRBJ2-1, with 7 positions matching TRBD1. CDR1 MDHEN and CDR2 SYDVKM come from the germline V gene. J was trimmed by 4 bases and V by 5 bases; bases with no gene match: 11. This CDR3 has 16 amino acids. The CDR3 reads CASSQDDRARYNEQFF. CDR3 bases: TGTGCCAGCAGTCAAGATGACAGGGCGAGGTACAATGAGCAGTTCTTC.

V usage is TRBV18 and J usage is TRBJ2-2; D is perhaps TRBD1 (5 bases). Per germline, CDR1 KGHSH and CDR2 LQKENI. Trimming shortened V by 0 bases and J by 4 bases, and 15 bases separated the two germline ends. CDR3 length equals 17 residues. Here the CDR3 reads CASSPPVAQGSTGELFF. The CDR3 nucleotides are TGTGCCAGCTCACCACCCGTTGCGCAGGGAAGCACCGGGGAGCTGTTTTTT.

This clone was recorded only once. This chain joins TRBV9 and TRBJ2-2, with D uncertain. With 2 bases removed from V and 4 bases from J, the gap between germline ends came to 12 bases. Germline CDR1 reads SGDLS; CDR2 reads YYNGEE. There are 15 residues in the CDR3. This CDR3 reads CASSVARTFTGELFF. The CDR3 region has the DNA TGTGCCAGCAGCGTCGCGAGGACGTTCACCGGGGAGCTGTTTTTT.

The count of this clone is one. The chain links TRBV6-1 to TRBJ2-7; 7 bases match TRBD2. This CDR3 has 16 residues. Germline V gene lookup returns CDR1 MNHNS and CDR2 SASEGT. After removal of 1 base from V and 2 bases from J, the junction contained 8 bases not matched to a gene. Here the CDR3 DNA reads TGTGCCAGCAGTGAAGGTATGGCAGCGGGGACCTACGAGCAGTACTTC. It codes for CASSEGMAAGTYEQYF.

The J gene is TRBJ2-1, the V gene TRBV6-1, with D perhaps TRBD2 (7 bases). V lost 6 bases and J lost 7, with 16 bases in between. CDR3 length: 14 residues. The germline V gene has CDR1 MNHNS and CDR2 SASEGT. CDR3 amino acids: CASRTTGGANEQFF. The CDR3 DNA reads as TGTGCCAGCAGGACAACTGGGGGGGCGAATGAGCAGTTCTTC.

The chain employs TRBV10-1 and TRBJ1-1; D remains ambiguous. V was cut by 5 bases and J by 3 bases, with 13 bases left in between. From germline, CDR1 is WNHNN and CDR2 SYGVQD (reference sequence). The CDR3 is 14 amino acids. The CDR3 coding sequence is TGCGCCAGCAGTTACGATGGAGACGACACTGAAGCTTTCTTT. Residues: CASSYDGDDTEAFF.

The DNA for the CDR3 is TGCGCCAGCAGCTTGGAAGGGAGGAGCGGGAGCTCCTACAATGAGCAGTTCTTC. Amino acids: CASSLEGRSGSSYNEQFF. The chain combines TRBV5-1 with TRBJ2-1, with TRBD2 matching over 8 bases. This CDR3 spans 18 amino acids. J lost 0 bases, V lost 0 bases, and 8 bases had no gene match. Germline loops: CDR1 SGHRS, CDR2 YFSETQ. Together with reference TRBV5-1 and TRBJ2-1, the CDR3 gives the full variable domain: KAGVTQTPRYLIKTRGQQVTLSCSPISGHRSVSWYQQTPGQGLQFLFEYFSETQRNKGNFPGRFSGRQFSNSRSEMNVSTLELGDSALYLCASSLEGRSGSSYNEQFFGPGTRLTVL.

This chain links TRBV5-6 with TRBJ2-5; D could derive from TRBD1 or TRBD2 (6 bases each). The V and J ends lost 1 base and 4 bases respectively, with 8 bases between them. The CDR3 spans 13 residues. From germline, CDR1 is SGHDT and CDR2 YYEEEE. CDR3 DNA: TGTGCCAGCAGCTTGTGGGGGGCAGAGACCCAGTACTTC. This sequence encodes CASSLWGAETQYF.

The chain combines TRBV20-1 with TRBJ1-1; D uncertain. V dropped 3 bases and J dropped 4 bases, with 6 bases sitting between them. The germline V gene has CDR1 DFQATT and CDR2 SNEGSKA (reference sequence). The CDR3 spans 11 residues. CDR3 bases: TGCAGTGCTAGCCCTTCCACTGAAGCTTTCTTT. Translated, it gives CSASPSTEAFF.

V usage is TRBV7-9 and J usage is TRBJ1-4, with 8 bases fitting TRBD1. Unmatched junction bases numbered 13, after V lost 5 bases and J lost 8 bases. Germline V gene lookup returns CDR1 SEHNR and CDR2 FQNEAQ (reference sequence). The CDR3 loop spans 16 amino acids. The CDR3 spells CASSPSSPDRVEKLFF. The CDR3 DNA follows: TGTGCCAGCAGCCCGAGCTCACCGGACAGGGTCGAAAAACTGTTTTTT.

The chain couples TRBV21-1 to TRBJ2-1; TRBD2 reflects the table's D call only, with no check against the DNA. TRBV21-1 is a recognized pseudogene. The CDR3 runs to 20 residues. DNA of the CDR3: TGTGCCAGCAGCACAAAGCACACTAAGACTCTAGCGGGAGGATTGGATGAGCAGTTCTTC. Translation: CASSTKHTKTLAGGLDEQFF.

The chain combines TRBV6-7 with TRBJ1-5; 9 bases are shared with TRBD1. TRBV6-7 is an open reading frame, and its role is uncertain. Unmatched junction bases numbered 11, after V lost 1 base and J lost 4 bases. The CDR3 is made up of 18 amino acids. This CDR3 is CASSYCCSPGTGNQPQHF. In nucleotides, the CDR3 is TGTGCCAGCAGTTACTGCTGTTCGCCCGGGACAGGGAATCAGCCCCAGCATTTT.

The V call is TRBV6-5, the J call TRBJ2-1; no firm D call. The CDR3 has 13 residues. Trimming removed 3 bases from V and 6 bases from J, with 9 bases in between. Looked up from germline, CDR1 is MNHEY and CDR2 is SVGAGI. The CDR3 DNA sequence: TGTGCCAGCAGTTATACTCAGCGCAATGAGCAGTTCTTC. This sequence encodes CASSYTQRNEQFF.

The rearrangement uses TRBV11-2 and TRBJ1-6; 7 bases fit TRBD1. The CDR3 is 15 residues long. The V gene end was trimmed by 3 bases and the J gene end by 5 bases; junction bases not matched to a gene: 4. Per germline, CDR1 SGHAT and CDR2 FQNNGV. The CDR3 here is CASSLPGQHNSPLHF. The CDR3 DNA reads TGTGCCAGCAGCTTGCCGGGACAGCATAATTCACCCCTCCACTTT.

V usage is TRBV28 and J usage is TRBJ1-5; weak D call: TRBD1 (6 bases). Germline-derived CDR1 and CDR2 are MDHEN and SYDVKM. Trimming removed 6 bases from V and 0 bases from J, with 15 bases in between. The CDR3 is 16 residues long. Here the CDR3 DNA reads TGTGCCAGCAGACCCCTGACAGGAGATAGCAATCAGCCCCAGCATTTT. Amino acids: CASRPLTGDSNQPQHF.

This clone came up a few times. This chain connects TRBV29-1 to TRBJ1-3, with D hard to call. V was pared by 7 bases and J by 3 bases, with 7 bases between. Germline CDR1 SQVTM, CDR2 ANQGSEA. This CDR3 comprises 11 residues. The CDR3 region has the DNA TGCAGCGCCGTTCTTGGAAACACCATATATTTT. Protein: CSAVLGNTIYF.

The chain recombines TRBV18 with TRBJ2-1; TRBD2 aligns across 9 bases. Germline assignment: CDR1 KGHSH and CDR2 LQKENI. J lost 7 bases, V lost 0 bases, and 10 bases had no gene match. The length of the CDR3 is 17 residues. CDR3 in amino acids: CASSPPFGGRGDNEQFF. The CDR3 DNA follows: TGTGCCAGCTCACCACCCTTCGGCGGGAGGGGGGATAATGAGCAGTTCTTC. Full variable domain (remainder filled in from reference TRBV18 and TRBJ2-1): NAGVMQNPRHLVRRRGQEARLRCSPMKGHSHVYWYRQLPEEGLKFMVYLQKENIIDESGMPKERFSAEFPKEGPSILRIQQVVRGDSAAYFCASSPPFGGRGDNEQFFGPGTRLTVL.

This clone was picked up a small number of times. This chain links TRBV7-8 with TRBJ1-5, with D unclear. The germline V and J ends were trimmed by 4 bases and 0 bases, with 10 bases remaining between them. The CDR3 has 15 amino acids. Germline CDR1 is SGHVS and CDR2 is FQNEAQ. CDR3 sequence (DNA): TGTGCCAGCAGCTCCTGGGTGACTAGCAATCAGCCCCAGCATTTT. Its protein is CASSSWVTSNQPQHF.

The chain recombines TRBV28 with TRBJ2-3; the match to TRBD1 covers 8 bases. Germline CDR1 MDHEN, CDR2 SYDVKM. CDR3 length: 16 amino acids. The trim removed 7 bases at V and 5 bases at J, leaving 14 bases unmatched. Here the CDR3 reads CASMAHPGQEVDTQYF. As DNA, the CDR3 is TGTGCCAGCATGGCCCACCCGGGACAGGAGGTAGATACGCAGTATTTT.

The chain joins TRBV21-1 to TRBJ2-7. TRBV21-1 corresponds to a pseudogene. The CDR3 spans 14 residues. This CDR3 reads CASSTDGLSYEQYF. The CDR3 DNA follows: TGTGCCAGCAGCACCGACGGGCTCTCCTACGAGCAGTACTTC.

This clone was seen only a few times. V is TRBV5-6 and J is TRBJ2-7; no clear D gene. Trimming shortened V by 4 bases and J by 1 base, and 21 bases separated the two germline ends. The CDR3 covers 17 residues. CDR1 is SGHDT and CDR2 is YYEEEE in the germline V gene. The CDR3 sequence: CASSLHPTLSRSYEQYF. The CDR3 bases are TGTGCCAGCAGCCTACACCCGACTCTAAGTCGATCCTACGAGCAGTACTTC.

The chain recombines TRBV5-4 with TRBJ2-2; D is unresolved. The germline gives CDR1 SGHNT, CDR2 YYREEE (reference sequence). V lost 4 bases and J 4 bases, leaving 8 bases between the germline ends. The CDR3 consists of 13 residues. CDR3 residues: CASSAFATGELFF. CDR3 sequence (DNA): TGTGCCAGCAGCGCCTTTGCCACCGGGGAGCTGTTTTTT. Drawing the rest from reference TRBV5-4 and TRBJ2-2, the complete variable domain is ETGVTQSPTHLIKTRGQQVTLRCSSQSGHNTVSWYQQALGQGPQFIFQYYREEENGRGNFPPRFSGLQFPNYSSELNVNALELDDSALYLCASSAFATGELFFGEGSRLTVL.

This rearrangement joins TRBV14 to TRBJ2-3; the match to TRBD2 covers 12 bases. This CDR3 is built from 16 residues. CDR1 and CDR2 (germline): SGHDN, FVKESK. The trim removed 4 bases at V and 2 bases at J, leaving 4 bases unmatched. The DNA for the CDR3 is TGTGCCAGCAGCCTCCTAGCGGGAGGGCCCACAGATACGCAGTATTTT. Encoded protein: CASSLLAGGPTDTQYF.

The chain uses TRBV9 and TRBJ2-2; 9 bases match TRBD2. Germline V gene data show CDR1 as SGDLS and CDR2 as YYNGEE. The CDR3 consists of 17 residues. V lost 2 bases, J lost 1 base, and 6 bases stayed unmatched. The CDR3 sequence is CASSVLAGRLNTGELFF. The CDR3 nucleotides are TGTGCCAGCAGCGTTCTAGCGGGACGGTTGAACACCGGGGAGCTGTTTTTT.

Only one count was recorded for this clone. The rearrangement links TRBV19 to TRBJ2-7; D is ambiguous. In germline, CDR1 is LNHDA, CDR2 SQIVND (reference sequence). Trimming took 5 bases from V and 4 from J, leaving 12 bases between them. CDR3 size: 13 residues. The CDR3 nucleotides are TGTGCCAGTAGTGCCCCAAATGGATACGAGCAGTACTTC. This codes for CASSAPNGYEQYF. The full variable domain, completed using reference TRBV19 and TRBJ2-7, is DGGITQSPKYLFRKEGQNVTLSCEQNLNHDAMYWYRQDPGQGLRLIYYSQIVNDFQKGDIAEGYSVSREKKESFPLTVTSAQKNPTAFYLCASSAPNGYEQYFGPGTRLTVT.

The V call is TRBV5-6, the J call TRBJ2-7, with D possibly being TRBD1 (6 bases). CDR1 SGHDT and CDR2 YYEEEE come from the germline V gene. The CDR3 consists of 12 residues. The V end was cut by 4 bases, the J end by 6 bases, with 11 bases between. CDR3: CASSLDSAEQYF. Here the CDR3 DNA reads TGTGCCAGCAGCCTGGACAGCGCCGAGCAGTACTTC.

The rearrangement joins TRBV6-1 to TRBJ2-7, with D uncertain. Trimming removed 7 bases from V and 4 bases from J, with 5 bases in between. The germline V gene encodes CDR1 MNHNS and CDR2 SASEGT. The CDR3 totals 10 residues. The CDR3 sequence is CASNRYEQYF. The DNA of the CDR3 is TGTGCCAGCAACCGATACGAGCAGTACTTC.

The chain is built from TRBV10-3 and TRBJ1-2, with D perhaps TRBD1 (6 bases). This CDR3 is built from 18 residues. Germline V gene lookup returns CDR1 ENHRY and CDR2 SYGVKD. Trimming took off 4 bases at V and 0 bases at J, with 21 bases between the two ends. DNA of the CDR3: TGTGCCATCAGTGCTTCCACAGGGATCGGTGACACTAACTATGGCTACACCTTC. Its translation: CAISASTGIGDTNYGYTF.

The V gene is TRBV5-1, the J gene TRBJ2-2; a possible D gene is TRBD2 (6 bases). Germline V lookup: CDR1 SGHRS, CDR2 YFSETQ. The length of the CDR3 is 16 residues. Deletions cut 0 bases from V and 5 bases from J, with 14 bases between. DNA for the CDR3: TGCGCCAGCAGCTTGGTGGCCCCCGGGGGAACCGGGGAGCTGTTTTTT. Its protein is CASSLVAPGGTGELFF.

The genes are TRBV27 and TRBJ2-1, with D perhaps matching TRBD2 (6 bases). CDR3 length: 15 amino acids. Per germline, CDR1 MNHEY and CDR2 SMNVEV (reference sequence). The V end lost 8 bases, the J end lost 5 bases, and 19 bases lay between the germline ends. The DNA for the CDR3 is TGTGCCAGCTCCTTAGCGGCTTTCATTAACAATGAGCAGTTCTTC. Protein product: CASSLAAFINNEQFF.

J is TRBJ1-3 and V is TRBV30, with no clear D. Germline V gene lookup returns CDR1 GTSNPN and CDR2 SVGIG (reference sequence). V lost 3 bases to trimming and J lost 0 bases, with 15 bases between them. CDR3 length: 16 residues. The CDR3 here is CAWRGRVGFSGNTIYF. The DNA for the CDR3 is TGTGCCTGGAGGGGGAGGGTGGGCTTCTCTGGAAACACCATATATTTT.